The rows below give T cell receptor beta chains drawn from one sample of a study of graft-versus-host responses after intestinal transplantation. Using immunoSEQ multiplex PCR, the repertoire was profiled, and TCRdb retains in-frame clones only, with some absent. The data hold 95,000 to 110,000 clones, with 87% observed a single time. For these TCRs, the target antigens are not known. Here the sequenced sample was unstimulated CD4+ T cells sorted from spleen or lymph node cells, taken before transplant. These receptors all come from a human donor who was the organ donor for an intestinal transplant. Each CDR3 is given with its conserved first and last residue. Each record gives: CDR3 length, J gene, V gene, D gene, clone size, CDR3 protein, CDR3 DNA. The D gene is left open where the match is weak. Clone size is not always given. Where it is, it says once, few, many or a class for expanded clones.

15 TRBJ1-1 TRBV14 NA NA CASSLMGNVNTEAFF TGTGCCAGCAGTCTAATGGGAAATGTGAACACTGAAGCTTTCTTT
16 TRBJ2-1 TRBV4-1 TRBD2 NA CASSQGAGSSYNEQFF TGCGCCAGCAGCCAAGGAGCGGGGAGCTCCTACAATGAGCAGTTCTTC
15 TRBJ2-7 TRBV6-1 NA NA CASIAALAGRDEQYF TGTGCCAGCATTGCCGCGCTGGCAGGGCGGGACGAGCAGTACTTC
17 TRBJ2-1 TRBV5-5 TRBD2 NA CASRQGTSGSHYNEQFF TGTGCCAGCAGACAAGGGACTAGCGGATCCCATTACAATGAGCAGTTCTTC
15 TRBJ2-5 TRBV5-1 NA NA CASSLGVMGGETQYF TGCGCCAGCAGCTTGGGAGTGATGGGCGGAGAGACCCAGTACTTC
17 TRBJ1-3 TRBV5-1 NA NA CASSFLRTDHPGNTIYF TGCGCCAGCAGCTTTCTCCGGACAGACCATCCTGGAAACACCATATATTTT
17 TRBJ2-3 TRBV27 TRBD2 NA CASSFGLAGGYADTQYF TGTGCCAGCAGTTTCGGTTTAGCGGGAGGGTATGCAGATACGCAGTATTTT
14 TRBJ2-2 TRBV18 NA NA CASSLWDNTGELFF TGTGCCAGCTCACTTTGGGACAACACCGGGGAGCTGTTTTTT
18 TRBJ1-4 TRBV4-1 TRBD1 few CASSRQGEARATNEKLFF TGCGCCAGCAGCCGACAGGGGGAAGCTCGGGCAACTAATGAAAAACTGTTTTTT
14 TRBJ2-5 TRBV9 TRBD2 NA CASSSGLALETQYF TGTGCCAGCAGCTCGGGACTAGCCCTAGAGACCCAGTACTTC
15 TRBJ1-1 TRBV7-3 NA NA CASSLTLSEWSEAFF TGTGCCAGCAGCTTAACGTTGTCCGAATGGTCTGAAGCTTTCTTT
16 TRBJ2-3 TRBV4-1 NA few CASSQGFFGGTDTQYF TGCGCCAGCAGCCAAGGGTTCTTTGGGGGGACGGATACGCAGTATTTT
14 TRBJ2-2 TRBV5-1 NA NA CASSLVREVGELFF TGCGCCAGCAGCTTGGTCAGGGAGGTCGGGGAGCTGTTTTTT
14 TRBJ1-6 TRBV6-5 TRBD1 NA CASRFDRGSSPLHF TGTGCCAGCAGATTCGACAGGGGGTCTTCACCCCTCCACTTT
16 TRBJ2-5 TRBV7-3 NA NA CASSLNGGTNQETQYF TGTGCCAGCAGCTTAAACGGCGGGACGAACCAAGAGACCCAGTACTTC
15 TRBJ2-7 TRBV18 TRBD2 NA CASLPVSGRASEQYF TGTGCCAGCTTACCAGTAAGCGGGAGGGCCTCCGAGCAGTACTTC
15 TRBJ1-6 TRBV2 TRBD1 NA CASRAQGAINSPLHF TGTGCCAGCAGAGCACAGGGGGCTATTAATTCACCCCTCCACTTT
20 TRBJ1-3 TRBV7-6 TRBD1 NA CASSLETTGFGLLSGNTIYF TGTGCCAGCAGCTTAGAAACGACAGGGTTTGGACTTCTCTCTGGAAACACCATATATTTT
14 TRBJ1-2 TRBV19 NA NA CASSIRVSNYGYTF TGTGCCAGTAGTATTCGGGTCTCTAACTATGGCTACACCTTC
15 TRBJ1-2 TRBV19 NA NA CASSIPGLGYDGYTF TGTGCCAGTAGTATCCCGGGGCTGGGGTACGATGGCTACACCTTC
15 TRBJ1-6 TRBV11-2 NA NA CASSLGSSYNSPLHF TGTGCCAGCAGCTTAGGGAGCTCCTATAATTCACCCCTCCACTTT
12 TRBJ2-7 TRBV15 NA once CATSRDFSEQYF TGTGCCACCAGCAGAGACTTCAGCGAGCAGTACTTC
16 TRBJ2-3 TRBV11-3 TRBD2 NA CASSLGASGGQDTQYF TGTGCCAGCAGCTTAGGGGCTAGCGGGGGGCAAGATACGCAGTATTTT